These 31 T cell receptor beta chains were all obtained from the same sample, sequenced in a study of blood T cell repertoires in COVID-19. Generated by immunoSEQ multiplex PCR, the TCRdb table keeps only in-frame clones and is missing some. The top ten clones hold about 3.6% of a sample with approximately 220,000 clones, 83% of them seen once. The sequenced material came from PBMCs or T cells enriched from blood (not recorded which). These receptor sequences come from a woman between 35 and 50 years old who had been exposed to COVID-19.

V and J are TRBV6-1 and TRBJ2-5; weak D call: TRBD2 (7 bases). Germline V gives CDR1 MNHNS, CDR2 SASEGT. The CDR3 covers 14 residues. V was shortened by 3 bases and J by 3 bases, with 11 bases between the two germline ends. The CDR3 DNA is TGTGCCAGCAGTGACGGGGGGCGTAAAGAGACCCAGTACTTC. Residues: CASSDGGRKETQYF.

The chain carries TRBV9 and TRBJ1-6; D is undetermined. The CDR3 runs 16 residues. Germline assignment: CDR1 SGDLS and CDR2 YYNGEE. V was trimmed by 0 bases and J by 7 bases, leaving 14 bases between them. The CDR3 DNA follows: TGTGCCAGCAGCGTAGGGCCCGGTAACAGCAATTCACCCCTCCACTTT. It is translated as CASSVGPGNSNSPLHF.

The chain carries TRBV27 and TRBJ2-7, with TRBD1 matching 7 bases. CDR3 length: 14 amino acids. CDR1 is MNHEY and CDR2 is SMNVEV in the germline V gene (reference sequence). V shed 7 bases, J shed 1 base, and the junction held 7 bases outside the gene matches. CDR3 sequence: CASKISDRSYEQYF. The CDR3 region has the DNA TGTGCCAGCAAGATATCGGACAGGTCCTACGAGCAGTACTTC.

Comments on this clone: The same CDR3 also results from other DNA sequences found in this sample. Here the CDR3 reads CASTYQETQYF. The DNA of the CDR3 is TGCGCCAGCACCTACCAAGAGACCCAGTACTTC. This chain connects TRBV5-1 to TRBJ2-5; D call uncertain. Germline V gene sequence: CDR1 SGHRS, CDR2 YFSETQ. The V end lost 6 bases, the J end lost 0 bases, and 3 bases lay between the germline ends. This CDR3 comprises 11 residues.

The chain has TRBV10-3 and TRBJ2-1; D not certain. V dropped 3 bases and J dropped 5 bases, with 20 bases sitting between them. In germline, CDR1 is ENHRY, CDR2 SYGVKD. The CDR3 contains 17 residues. CDR3: CAISDPARFEIDNEQFF. The CDR3 coding sequence is TGTGCCATCAGTGATCCGGCTAGGTTTGAAATCGACAATGAGCAGTTCTTC.

The gene calls are TRBV7-2 and TRBJ1-2; 10 bases line up with TRBD1. The CDR3 loop spans 16 amino acids. J was trimmed by 0 bases and V by 4 bases; bases with no gene match: 5. Germline CDR1 reads SGHTA; CDR2 reads FQGNSA. The CDR3 coding sequence is TGTGCCAGCAGCTCAGCTGACAGGGGGCCTAACTATGGCTACACCTTC. Translated, it gives CASSSADRGPNYGYTF.

This chain links TRBV3-1 (or the pseudogene TRBV3-2) with TRBJ1-2; 8 positions match TRBD1. The CDR3 is made up of 15 amino acids. CDR1 and CDR2 from the germline V gene are LGHDT and YNNKEL (reference sequence). V lost 0 bases to trimming and J lost 4 bases; unmatched junction nucleotides: 4. CDR3 amino acids: CASSQDPQGAYGYTF. In DNA form, the CDR3 reads TGTGCCAGCAGCCAAGATCCCCAGGGGGCCTATGGCTACACCTTC.

V gene TRBV2 combines with J gene TRBJ2-1; TRBD2 matches at 8 bases. This CDR3 contains 14 residues. The V segment lost 7 bases and the J segment 8 bases; nucleotides outside the gene matches: 10. Germline V gene sequence: CDR1 SNHLY, CDR2 FYNNEI. In nucleotides, the CDR3 is TGTGCCAGCAAGTCGGGGGGGACTCGGCATGAGCAGTTCTTC. It is translated as CASKSGGTRHEQFF.

This chain uses TRBV4-2 with TRBJ2-6; TRBD2 agrees at 9 bases. Losses at the gene ends were 3 bases for V and 0 bases for J; bases not matched to a gene: 3. Germline loops: CDR1 LGHNA, CDR2 YNFKEQ. The CDR3 totals 17 residues. CDR3 sequence (DNA): TGTGCCAGCAGCCATATAGCGGGGGACTCTGGGGCCAACGTCCTGACTTTC. This encodes CASSHIAGDSGANVLTF.

The chain couples TRBV29-1 to TRBJ2-3; the D gene is possibly TRBD1 (6 bases). CDR1 is SQVTM, CDR2 ANQGSEA, per germline. The V gene lost 3 bases and the J gene lost 0 bases, with 10 bases spanning the gap. The CDR3 runs to 14 residues. The CDR3 here is CSVDRGGSTDTQYF. The CDR3 DNA reads as TGCAGCGTTGACCGAGGGGGAAGCACAGATACGCAGTATTTT.

The V and J genes are TRBV29-1 and TRBJ1-4; D perhaps matches TRBD1 (6 bases). This CDR3 spans 13 amino acids. Germline V lookup: CDR1 SQVTM, CDR2 ANQGSEA. V was trimmed by 4 bases and J by 8 bases, leaving 14 bases between them. CDR3 nucleotides: TGCAGCGTTGCGGGCGTTGGGGGCGAAAAACTGTTTTTT. Protein product: CSVAGVGGEKLFF.

The V and J genes are TRBV25-1 and TRBJ1-2; D gene unclear. V was trimmed by 2 bases and J by 6 bases, leaving 19 bases between them. CDR1 and CDR2 from the germline V gene are MGHDK and SYGVNS. The CDR3 runs 16 residues. The CDR3 sequence: CASSEQSGGRWDGYTF. DNA of the CDR3: TGTGCCAGCAGTGAACAATCGGGTGGCCGTTGGGATGGCTACACCTTC.

This chain uses TRBV5-6 with TRBJ1-4; D is uncertain. V lost 1 base and J lost 0, with 7 bases in between. CDR3 length: 15 amino acids. CDR1 is SGHDT and CDR2 is YYEEEE in the germline V gene. In nucleotides, the CDR3 is TGTGCCAGCAGCTTGTACTCCCCAACTAATGAAAAACTGTTTTTT. Translation: CASSLYSPTNEKLFF.

V usage is TRBV27 and J usage is TRBJ1-6, with a weak D call TRBD1 (6 bases). CDR3 length: 17 residues. With 6 bases removed from V and 0 bases from J, the gap between germline ends came to 15 bases. CDR1 MNHEY and CDR2 SMNVEV come from the germline V gene (reference sequence). The CDR3 DNA reads TGTGCCAGCAGGAACACAGGGCTTCTCTCCTATAATTCACCCCTCCACTTT. Its translation is CASRNTGLLSYNSPLHF.

The chain couples TRBV7-9 to TRBJ1-2, with D unresolved. The CDR3 runs 14 residues. In germline, CDR1 is SEHNR, CDR2 FQNEAQ (reference sequence). The V end was cut by 3 bases, the J end by 1 base, with 9 bases between. This CDR3 reads CASSFLTHNYGYTF. The CDR3 DNA follows: TGTGCCAGCAGCTTTCTGACACATAACTATGGCTACACCTTC.

V is TRBV19 and J is TRBJ2-5; TRBD1 agrees at 7 bases. The V gene's germline CDR1 is LNHDA and CDR2 SQIVND (reference sequence). J gave up 0 bases and V 6 bases, and 13 bases lay outside the gene matches. The CDR3 consists of 17 residues. CDR3 protein: CASSAEGTVAYQETQYF. As DNA, the CDR3 is TGTGCCAGTAGCGCCGAGGGGACAGTAGCGTACCAAGAGACCCAGTACTTC.

This rearrangement joins TRBV5-1 to TRBJ2-1; TRBD2 aligns across 10 bases. The junction had 13 bases not matched to a gene; V was cut back by 4 bases and J by 9 bases. The CDR3 is 16 amino acids. The germline V gene encodes CDR1 SGHRS and CDR2 YFSETQ. CDR3 DNA sequence: TGCGCCAGCAGCCCCCCGGGACTAGCGACAATGGGTGAGCAGTTCTTC. It specifies CASSPPGLATMGEQFF.

To note about this clone: Since a much larger clone is just one base distant, this may be a read error. The V gene is TRBV3-1 (or the pseudogene TRBV3-2), the J gene TRBJ1-5; 7 bases are shared with TRBD1. CDR1 is LGHDT, CDR2 YNNKEL, per germline (reference sequence). V gave up 0 bases and J gave up 3 bases; unmatched junction bases: 2. The CDR3 has 15 residues. Here the CDR3 DNA reads TGTGCCAGCAGCCAAGATGACAGGGACAATCAGCCCCAGCATTTT. Amino acids: CASSQDDRDNQPQHF.

The chain's CDR3 is CASSLASNEKLFF. The CDR3 DNA follows: TGTGCCAGCAGCTTAGCCAGTAATGAAAAACTGTTTTTT. The chain is built from TRBV7-9 and TRBJ1-4; D not certain. V was trimmed by 0 bases and J by 4 bases, leaving 3 bases between them. Germline loops: CDR1 SEHNR, CDR2 FQNEAQ (reference sequence). CDR3 length equals 13 residues.

This clone appeared once. The chain combines TRBV4-2 with TRBJ2-7; 8 nucleotides align to TRBD2. The germline CDR1 and CDR2 sequences are LGHNA and YNFKEQ. This CDR3 region has 16 residues. Trimming at V came to 0 bases and at J to 0 bases, leaving 4 bases not matched to a gene. In DNA form, the CDR3 reads TGTGCCAGCAGCCAAGATCTCGGGGGGGCCTCCTACGAGCAGTACTTC. This gives the protein CASSQDLGGASYEQYF.

This clone was seen just once. The chain recombines TRBV5-8 with TRBJ1-2; 7 nucleotides agree with TRBD1. J lost 2 bases, V lost 0 bases, and 4 bases had no gene match. The CDR3 has 15 amino acids. The germline V gene encodes CDR1 SGHTS and CDR2 YDEGEE. The CDR3 region has the DNA TGTGCCAGCAGCTTGGATTACAGGGGAAACTATGGCTACACCTTC. This codes for CASSLDYRGNYGYTF.

This clone was recorded only once. This chain joins TRBV6-2 or TRBV6-3 and TRBJ2-7; no definite D call. The germline CDR1 and CDR2 sequences are MNHEY and SVGEGT. The CDR3 length is 13 residues. The ends were cut back, 5 bases at V and 3 bases at J, with 11 bases in the middle. The CDR3: CASSRGIFYEQYF. DNA for the CDR3: TGTGCCAGCAGTAGAGGTATCTTCTACGAGCAGTACTTC.

This clone was counted once. V and J are TRBV23-1 and TRBJ1-1; D remains ambiguous. TRBV23-1 belongs to the ORF category, with a function that is uncertain. The CDR3 is 16 residues long. Trimming cost V 3 bases and J 4 bases, with 18 bases left between them. CDR3 DNA sequence: TGCGCCAGCAGTCACTCTCGGGAGTCGGAAGTCACTGAAGCTTTCTTT. This sequence encodes CASSHSRESEVTEAFF.

This CDR3 reads CASSYTRTGIMKKLFF. CDR3 sequence (DNA): TGTGCCAGCAGTTATACGCGGACAGGAATAATGAAGAAACTGTTTTTT. The V and J genes are TRBV5-8 and TRBJ1-4; 7 positions agree with TRBD1. This CDR3 has 16 amino acids. The J segment lost 11 bases and the V segment lost 5 bases, leaving 18 bases of the junction unmatched. The germline V gene has CDR1 SGHTS and CDR2 YDEGEE.

CDR3 in amino acids: CASRRDTNTGELFF. For the CDR3, the DNA is TGTGCCAGCCGACGGGACACAAACACCGGGGAGCTGTTTTTT. This chain joins TRBV25-1 and TRBJ2-2, with a tentative D call TRBD1 (6 bases). Deletions cut 8 bases from V and 2 bases from J, with 12 bases between. The germline V gene has CDR1 MGHDK and CDR2 SYGVNS. CDR3 length equals 14 residues.

The rearrangement joins TRBV3-1 (or the pseudogene TRBV3-2) to TRBJ1-2, with unresolved D. There are 16 residues in the CDR3. In germline, CDR1 is LGHDT, CDR2 YNNKEL (reference sequence). V lost 5 bases to trimming and J lost 0 bases, with 16 bases between them. The CDR3 here is CASSTQIRSSNYGYTF. The CDR3 region has the DNA TGTGCCAGCAGCACACAAATCAGATCCTCTAACTATGGCTACACCTTC.

This rearrangement joins TRBV19 to TRBJ1-2; D gene unclear. The CDR3 contains 16 residues. Trimming cost V 5 bases and J 5 bases, with 21 bases left between them. In germline, CDR1 is LNHDA, CDR2 SQIVND (reference sequence). The CDR3 spells CASSLVGPTLGYGYTF. CDR3 sequence (DNA): TGTGCCAGTAGTCTCGTGGGCCCCACACTAGGGTATGGCTACACCTTC.

The chain links TRBV5-1 to TRBJ2-5; TRBD2 matches 8 bases. Germline V gives CDR1 SGHRS, CDR2 YFSETQ. Trimming took 4 bases from V and 5 from J; bases not matched to a gene: 7. This CDR3 has 14 residues. In nucleotides, the CDR3 is TGCGCCAGCAGCCCGGGGGGGGCCGGGGAGACCCAGTACTTC. Its translation is CASSPGGAGETQYF.

This chain uses TRBV19 with TRBJ1-2; a possible D gene is TRBD1 (5 bases). The CDR3 runs to 15 residues. CDR1 and CDR2 from the germline V gene are LNHDA and SQIVND (reference sequence). V lost 5 bases, J lost 3 bases, and 16 bases lay in between. CDR3 in DNA: TGTGCCAGTAGTGCGAGCCACACAGGAGACTATGGCTACACCTTC. Encoded protein: CASSASHTGDYGYTF. The entire variable domain, with the rest obtained from reference TRBV19 and TRBJ1-2, is as follows: DGGITQSPKYLFRKEGQNVTLSCEQNLNHDAMYWYRQDPGQGLRLIYYSQIVNDFQKGDIAEGYSVSREKKESFPLTVTSAQKNPTAFYLCASSASHTGDYGYTFGSGTRLTVV.

The chain joins TRBV4-1 to TRBJ2-1, with D possibly TRBD2 on 6 matching bases. CDR1 MGHRA and CDR2 YSYEKL come from the germline V gene. V gave up 0 bases and J gave up 4 bases, with 13 bases separating them. This CDR3 contains 16 residues. Here the CDR3 DNA reads TGCGCCAGCAGCCAAGAAATTGGCGGGGAATACAATGAGCAGTTCTTC. Translation gives CASSQEIGGEYNEQFF.

The gene calls are TRBV19 and TRBJ2-3, with TRBD1 as a possible D gene (6 bases). The CDR3 sequence is 14 residues long. From germline, CDR1 is LNHDA and CDR2 SQIVND (reference sequence). V lost 5 bases and J lost 3, with 12 bases in between. The DNA of the CDR3 is TGTGCCAGTAGTTCCCGACAGGTAACAGATACGCAGTATTTT. This codes for CASSSRQVTDTQYF.